This T cell receptor beta chain is from a study of blood T cell repertoires in COVID-19. Overall study context: COVID-19 samples, acute and convalescent, were from the United States, Italy and Spain. T cells, B-cell-depleted T cells, or PBMCs supplied cDNA or gDNA.

This table comes from immunoSEQ multiplex PCR, and its TCRdb copy is limited to in-frame clones, with some not included. The sample records roughly 230,000 clones, roughly 84% being singletons. The J segment lost 3 bases and the V segment lost 5 bases, leaving 10 bases of the junction unmatched. The CDR3 consists of 15 residues. Germline V gives CDR1 GTSNPN, CDR2 SVGIG (reference sequence). Sequenced material: peripheral blood. The TCR originated in a man between 40 and 49 years old with acute or convalescent COVID-19. V gene TRBV30 combines with J gene TRBJ2-5; 9 bases align to TRBD1. The DNA of the CDR3 is TGTGCCTGGCGACCGGGACAGGGTTACGAAGAGACCCAGTACTTC. Protein product: CAWRPGQGYEETQYF. The whole variable domain, remainder taken from reference TRBV30 and TRBJ2-5, is SQTIHQWPATLVQPVGSPLSLECTVEGTSNPNLYWYRQAAGRGLQLLFYSVGIGQISSEVPQNLSASRPQDRQFILSSKKLLLSDSGFYLCAWRPGQGYEETQYFGPGTRLLVL.